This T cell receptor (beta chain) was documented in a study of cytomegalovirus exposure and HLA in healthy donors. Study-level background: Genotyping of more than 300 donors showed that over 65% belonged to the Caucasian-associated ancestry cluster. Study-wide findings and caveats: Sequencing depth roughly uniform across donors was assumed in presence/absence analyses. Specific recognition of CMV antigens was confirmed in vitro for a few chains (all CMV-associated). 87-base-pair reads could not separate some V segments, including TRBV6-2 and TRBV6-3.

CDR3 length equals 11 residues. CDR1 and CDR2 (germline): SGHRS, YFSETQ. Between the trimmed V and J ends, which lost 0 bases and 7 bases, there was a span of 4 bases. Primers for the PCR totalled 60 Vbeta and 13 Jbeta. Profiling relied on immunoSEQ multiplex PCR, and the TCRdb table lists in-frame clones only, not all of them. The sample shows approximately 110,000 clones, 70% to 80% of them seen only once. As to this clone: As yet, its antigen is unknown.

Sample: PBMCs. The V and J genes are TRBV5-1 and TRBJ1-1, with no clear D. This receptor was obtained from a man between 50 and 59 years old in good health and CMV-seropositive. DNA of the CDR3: TGCGCCAGCAGCTTGGCCGGTGAAGCTTTCTTT. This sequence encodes CASSLAGEAFF.